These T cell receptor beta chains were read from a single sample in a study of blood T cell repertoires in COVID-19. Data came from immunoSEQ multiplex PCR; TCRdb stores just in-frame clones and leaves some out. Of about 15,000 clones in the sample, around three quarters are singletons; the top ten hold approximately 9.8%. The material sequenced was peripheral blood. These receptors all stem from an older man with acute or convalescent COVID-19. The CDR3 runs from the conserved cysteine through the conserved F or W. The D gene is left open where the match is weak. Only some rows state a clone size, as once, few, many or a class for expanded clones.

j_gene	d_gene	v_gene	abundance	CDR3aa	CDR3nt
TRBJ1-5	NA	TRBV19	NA	CASSISQGGVQPQHF	TGTGCCAGTAGTATTTCCCAGGGAGGGGTACAGCCCCAGCATTTT
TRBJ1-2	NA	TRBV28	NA	CATREGGYGYTF	TGTGCCACCCGAGAGGGTGGGTATGGCTACACCTTC
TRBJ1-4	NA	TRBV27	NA	CASSLEGDEKLFF	TGTGCCAGCAGTTTAGAGGGGGATGAAAAACTGTTTTTT
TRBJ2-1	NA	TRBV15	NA	CATSRDLGLEIGSYNEQFF	TGTGCCACCAGCAGAGATCTTGGGCTCGAGATAGGTTCCTACAATGAGCAGTTCTTC
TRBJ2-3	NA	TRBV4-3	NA	CASSQGMGTGDKTDTQYF	TGCGCCAGCAGCCAAGGGATGGGAACGGGAGATAAGACAGATACGCAGTATTTT
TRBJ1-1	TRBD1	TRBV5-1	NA	CASSLWTGNTEAFF	TGCGCCAGCAGCCTGTGGACAGGGAACACTGAAGCTTTCTTT
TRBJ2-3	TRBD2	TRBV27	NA	CASRLAGGADTQYF	TGTGCCAGCAGACTAGCGGGAGGGGCAGATACGCAGTATTTT
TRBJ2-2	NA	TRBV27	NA	CASSFRGIANTGELFF	TGTGCCAGCAGTTTCCGGGGGATCGCGAACACCGGGGAGCTGTTTTTT
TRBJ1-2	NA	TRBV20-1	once	CSAPDMGGYTF	TGCAGTGCTCCAGACATGGGCGGCTACACCTTC
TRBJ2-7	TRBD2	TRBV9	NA	CASSASAGGSYEQYF	TGTGCCAGCAGCGCCTCAGCGGGGGGCTCCTACGAGCAGTACTTC
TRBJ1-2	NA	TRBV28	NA	CASSSGDMNNAYGYTF	TGTGCCAGCAGTTCCGGGGACATGAATAACGCCTATGGCTACACCTTC
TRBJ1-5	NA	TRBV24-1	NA	CATQGPGDWRNQPQHF	TGTGCCACCCAAGGACCGGGGGATTGGCGCAATCAGCCCCAGCATTTT
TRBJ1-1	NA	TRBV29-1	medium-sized	CSVDGGTTEAFF	TGCAGCGTTGACGGGGGGACCACTGAAGCTTTCTTT
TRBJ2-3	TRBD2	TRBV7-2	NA	CASSPSGSVTDTQYF	TGTGCCAGCAGCCCTAGCGGGAGTGTTACAGATACGCAGTATTTT
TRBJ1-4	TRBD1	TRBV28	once	CASSPTGVYEKLFF	TGTGCCAGCAGCCCTACAGGGGTTTACGAAAAACTGTTTTTT
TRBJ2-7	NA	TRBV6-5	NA	CASSFRTSYEQYF	TGTGCCAGCAGCTTTCGGACTTCCTACGAGCAGTACTTC
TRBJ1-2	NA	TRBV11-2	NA	CASSPDGNYGYTF	TGTGCCAGCAGCCCAGACGGGAACTATGGCTACACCTTC
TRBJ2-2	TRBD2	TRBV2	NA	CASSRGLRTGELFF	TGTGCCAGCAGCCGGGGACTACGCACCGGGGAGCTGTTTTTT
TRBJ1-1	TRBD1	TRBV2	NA	CATRTGMNTEAFF	TGTGCCACCCGGACAGGGATGAACACTGAAGCTTTCTTT
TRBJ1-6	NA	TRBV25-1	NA	CASSETGSSYNSPLHF	TGTGCCAGCAGTGAAACAGGGAGCTCCTATAATTCACCCCTCCACTTT
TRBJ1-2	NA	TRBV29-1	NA	CSVGYQQGGYGYTF	TGCAGCGTTGGCTACCAACAGGGCGGCTATGGCTACACCTTC
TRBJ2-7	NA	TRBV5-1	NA	CASSLGAGGRSYEQYF	TGCGCCAGCAGCTTGGGGGCAGGAGGCCGCTCCTACGAGCAGTACTTC
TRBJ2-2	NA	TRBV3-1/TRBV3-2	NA	CASSQSDSGYTGELFF	TGTGCCAGCAGCCAATCTGACTCGGGTTACACCGGGGAGCTGTTTTTT
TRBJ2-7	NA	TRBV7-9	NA	CASSLVGFQNEQYF	TGTGCCAGCAGCTTAGTCGGGTTCCAGAACGAGCAGTACTTC
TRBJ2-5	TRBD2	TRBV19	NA	CASSLASGSQETQYF	TGTGCCAGTAGTTTGGCTAGCGGGAGCCAAGAGACCCAGTACTTC
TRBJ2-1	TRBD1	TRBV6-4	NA	CASSDWDRSPNEQFF	TGTGCCAGCAGTGATTGGGACAGGTCCCCAAATGAGCAGTTCTTC
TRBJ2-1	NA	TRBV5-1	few	CASSLAQDYNEQFF	TGCGCCAGCAGCTTGGCCCAGGATTACAATGAGCAGTTCTTC
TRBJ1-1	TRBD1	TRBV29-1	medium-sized	CSSGTGESEAFF	TGCAGCTCCGGGACAGGGGAATCTGAAGCTTTCTTT
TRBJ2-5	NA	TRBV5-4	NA	CASSLELGKETQYF	TGTGCCAGCAGCTTGGAACTAGGGAAAGAGACCCAGTACTTC
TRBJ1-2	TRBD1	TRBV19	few	CASRGTGEYGYTF	TGTGCCAGTAGAGGGACAGGGGAATATGGCTACACCTTC
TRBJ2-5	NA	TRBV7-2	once	CASSPRRGQETQYF	TGTGCCAGCAGCCCTAGACGAGGCCAAGAGACCCAGTACTTC
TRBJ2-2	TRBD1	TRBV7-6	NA	CASSSLLGTGLTGELFF	TGTGCCAGCAGCTCCTTACTAGGGACAGGCCTCACCGGGGAGCTGTTTTTT
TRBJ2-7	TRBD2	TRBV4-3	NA	CASSQTSGSFNEQYF	TGCGCCAGCAGCCAGACTAGCGGGAGTTTCAACGAGCAGTACTTC
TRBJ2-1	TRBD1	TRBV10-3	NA	CATGLHQGAQSNEQFF	TGTGCCACGGGATTGCACCAGGGGGCACAGTCCAATGAGCAGTTCTTC
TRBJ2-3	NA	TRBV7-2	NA	CASSSSRGTDTQYF	TGTGCCAGCAGCTCCTCAAGAGGCACAGATACGCAGTATTTT
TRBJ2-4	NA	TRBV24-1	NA	CATSDPQGVSRDIQYF	TGTGCCACCAGTGATCCACAGGGAGTGAGTAGGGACATTCAGTACTTC
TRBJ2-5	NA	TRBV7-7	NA	CASSYLTGKQESQYF	TGTGCCAGCAGCTACCTTACAGGGAAACAAGAGAGCCAGTACTTC
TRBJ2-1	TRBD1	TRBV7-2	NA	CASSLLDRRREQFF	TGTGCCAGCAGCTTGTTGGACAGGAGACGTGAGCAGTTCTTC
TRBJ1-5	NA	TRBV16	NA	CASSQSGRGNQPQHF	TGTGCCAGCAGCCAATCCGGGCGGGGGAATCAGCCCCAGCATTTT
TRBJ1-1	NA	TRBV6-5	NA	CASSYRVFRGNTEAFF	TGTGCCAGCAGTTATCGGGTTTTCAGGGGGAACACTGAAGCTTTCTTT
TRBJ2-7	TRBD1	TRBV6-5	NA	CASVRDRANRIEQYF	TGTGCCAGCGTAAGGGACAGGGCCAACCGGATCGAGCAGTACTTC
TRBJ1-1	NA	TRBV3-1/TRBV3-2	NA	CASSQEGLRGTEAFF	TGTGCCAGCAGCCAAGAAGGACTTAGAGGGACTGAAGCTTTCTTT
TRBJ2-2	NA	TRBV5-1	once	CASAQSGPNTGELFF	TGCGCCAGCGCCCAAAGCGGACCGAACACCGGGGAGCTGTTTTTT
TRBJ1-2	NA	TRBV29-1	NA	CSVFEGDGLYGYTF	TGCAGCGTTTTCGAGGGTGATGGACTCTATGGCTACACCTTC
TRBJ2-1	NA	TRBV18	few	CASSRLWRAAYNEQFF	TGTGCCAGCTCACGCCTCTGGCGGGCGGCCTACAATGAGCAGTTCTTC
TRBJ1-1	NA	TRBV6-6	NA	CASSYSPGEGTEAFF	TGTGCCAGCAGTTACTCCCCAGGGGAGGGCACTGAAGCTTTCTTT
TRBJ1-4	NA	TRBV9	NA	CASSVGGGTNEKLFF	TGTGCCAGCAGCGTAGGAGGAGGAACTAATGAAAAACTGTTTTTT
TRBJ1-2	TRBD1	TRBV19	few	CASIPNRGPNYGYTF	TGTGCCAGTATACCTAACAGGGGGCCAAACTATGGCTACACCTTC
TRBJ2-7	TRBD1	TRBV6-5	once	CASSRRRTGGDEQYF	TGTGCCAGCAGTCGCCGTCGGACAGGTGGGGACGAGCAGTACTTC
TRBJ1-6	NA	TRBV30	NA	CAWSGVGANSPLHF	TGTGCCTGGAGTGGGGTTGGGGCAAATTCACCCCTCCACTTT
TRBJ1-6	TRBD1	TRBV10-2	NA	CASSERGTDNSPLHF	TGCGCCAGCAGTGAGAGAGGGACAGATAATTCACCCCTCCACTTT
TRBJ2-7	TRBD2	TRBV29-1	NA	CSVTGTSGEQYF	TGCAGCGTTACCGGGACTAGCGGCGAGCAGTACTTC